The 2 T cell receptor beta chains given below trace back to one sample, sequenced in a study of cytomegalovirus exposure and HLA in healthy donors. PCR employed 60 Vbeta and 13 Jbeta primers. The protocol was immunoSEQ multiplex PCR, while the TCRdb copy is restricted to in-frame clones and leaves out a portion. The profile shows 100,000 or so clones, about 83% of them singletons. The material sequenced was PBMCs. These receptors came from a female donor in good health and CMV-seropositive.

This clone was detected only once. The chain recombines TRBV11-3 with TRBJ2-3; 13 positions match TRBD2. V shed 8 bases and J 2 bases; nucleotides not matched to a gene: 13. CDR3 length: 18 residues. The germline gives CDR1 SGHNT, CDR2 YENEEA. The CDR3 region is CASGSPAGLAGFTDTQYF. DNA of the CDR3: TGTGCCAGCGGGAGCCCCGCGGGACTAGCGGGATTCACAGATACGCAGTATTTT. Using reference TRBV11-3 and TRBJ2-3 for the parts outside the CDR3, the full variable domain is EAGVVQSPRYKIIEKKQPVAFWCNPISGHNTLYWYLQNLGQGPELLIRYENEEAVDDSQLPKDRFSAERLKGVDSTLKIQPAELGDSAVYLCASGSPAGLAGFTDTQYFGPGTRLTVL.

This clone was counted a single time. The CDR3 sequence: CASRPTGGGTEAFF. The CDR3 region has the DNA TGTGCCAGCAGACCGACAGGGGGAGGGACTGAAGCTTTCTTT. The chain links TRBV2 to TRBJ1-1, with 9 bases fitting TRBD1. Trimming removed 6 bases from V and 5 bases from J; junction bases left unmatched: 7. CDR1 SNHLY and CDR2 FYNNEI come from the germline V gene. This CDR3 contains 14 residues.